The 20 T cell receptor beta chains presented below share a single source sample, sequenced in a study of blood T cell repertoires in COVID-19. TCRdb's copy holds only in-frame clones and misses some; the assay was immunoSEQ multiplex PCR. The sample comprises tens of thousands of clones, 75% to 85% of which are singletons, and roughly 32% rests with the top ten. Sequenced sample: peripheral blood. The receptors stem from a woman of 80 years or more with acute or convalescent COVID-19.

This clone was picked up a small number of times. One junction end disagrees with the germline gene, perhaps due to a read error. The V and J genes are TRBV7-3 and TRBJ2-7; 16 bases map to TRBD2. Germline values: CDR1 SGHTA, CDR2 FQGTGA. The CDR3 loop spans 15 amino acids. CDR3 amino acids: CASSLTGLAGGEQYF. CDR3 in DNA: TGTGCCAGCAGTTTAACGGGACTAGCGGGAGGGGAGCAGTACTTC.

This chain uses TRBV18 with TRBJ2-1, with 8 bases that match TRBD2. CDR3 length equals 15 residues. Germline CDR1 KGHSH, CDR2 LQKENI. J gave up 7 bases and V 6 bases, and 11 bases lay outside the gene matches. The CDR3 bases are TGTGCCAGCTCCCCAGGGGAGCGGGAGTTGAATGAGCAGTTCTTC. This encodes CASSPGERELNEQFF. The full variable domain, in which reference TRBV18 and TRBJ2-1 provide the parts outside the CDR3, is NAGVMQNPRHLVRRRGQEARLRCSPMKGHSHVYWYRQLPEEGLKFMVYLQKENIIDESGMPKERFSAEFPKEGPSILRIQQVVRGDSAAYFCASSPGERELNEQFFGPGTRLTVL.

Points on this clone: A junction boundary mismatches the germline segment, possibly from a read error. The genes are TRBV27 and TRBJ2-3; a possible D gene is TRBD1 (6 bases). The CDR3 contains 17 residues. CDR1 MNHEY and CDR2 SMNVEV come from the germline V gene (reference sequence). The CDR3 loop is CASKMAAATGGTDTQYF. In DNA, the CDR3 is TGTGCGAGCAAGATGGCCGCCGCGACAGGCGGTACAGATACGCAGTATTTT.

CDR3 in DNA: TGTGCCAGTAAGCCAGGGGGCAGGACTGAAGCTTTCTTT. It specifies CASKPGGRTEAFF. The rearrangement links TRBV19 to TRBJ1-1; 8 bases fit TRBD1. J was trimmed by 5 bases and V by 7 bases; bases with no gene match: 6. The CDR3 is 13 amino acids. Germline V gene data show CDR1 as LNHDA and CDR2 as SQIVND (reference sequence). Full variable domain (remainder filled in from reference TRBV19 and TRBJ1-1): DGGITQSPKYLFRKEGQNVTLSCEQNLNHDAMYWYRQDPGQGLRLIYYSQIVNDFQKGDIAEGYSVSREKKESFPLTVTSAQKNPTAFYLCASKPGGRTEAFFGQGTRLTVV.

This chain connects TRBV5-1 to TRBJ2-6; the D gene is possibly TRBD1 (7 bases). Germline assignment: CDR1 SGHRS and CDR2 YFSETQ. The CDR3 covers 18 residues. The V and J ends lost 1 base and 1 base respectively, with 15 bases between them. CDR3 coding DNA: TGCGCCAGCAGCTTGAATGGAGGGGGCGTATCTGGGGCCAACGTCCTGACTTTC. Its protein product is CASSLNGGGVSGANVLTF. Full variable domain (rest looked up from reference TRBV5-1 and TRBJ2-6): KAGVTQTPRYLIKTRGQQVTLSCSPISGHRSVSWYQQTPGQGLQFLFEYFSETQRNKGNFPGRFSGRQFSNSRSEMNVSTLELGDSALYLCASSLNGGGVSGANVLTFGAGSRLTVL.

The rearrangement uses TRBV7-9 and TRBJ2-7, with TRBD2 identical over 14 bases. J gave up 5 bases and V 5 bases, and 5 bases lay outside the gene matches. The CDR3 consists of 15 residues. Germline V CDR1 and CDR2: SEHNR, FQNEAQ (reference sequence). CDR3 coding DNA: TGTGCCAGCAGCGCGGGGACTAGCGGGAGAAACGAGCAGTACTTC. Its protein product is CASSAGTSGRNEQYF.

This chain uses TRBV10-1 with TRBJ2-1, with D perhaps TRBD1 (5 bases). V lost 3 bases to trimming and J lost 0 bases, with 9 bases between them. The CDR3 is 15 residues long. Germline assignment: CDR1 WNHNN and CDR2 SYGVQD (reference sequence). The CDR3 loop is CASSDGQGSYNEQFF. CDR3 in DNA: TGCGCCAGCAGTGATGGTCAGGGCTCCTACAATGAGCAGTTCTTC.

The chain joins TRBV5-5 to TRBJ2-7, with 7 bases identical to TRBD2. Germline V CDR1 and CDR2: SGHKS, YYEKEE (reference sequence). CDR3 size: 16 residues. Trimming cost V 4 bases and J 2 bases; bases outside gene matches: 12. The CDR3 nucleotides are TGTGCCAGCAGCAAAATATCGGGGAGGGCTGCCTACGAGCAGTACTTC. Protein: CASSKISGRAAYEQYF.

This chain connects TRBV7-8 to TRBJ2-2, with D perhaps TRBD2 (5 bases). The CDR3 spans 14 residues. Germline loops: CDR1 SGHVS, CDR2 FQNEAQ. Trimming pared 7 bases from V and 2 bases from J, leaving 11 bases between. The CDR3, as DNA: TGTGCCAGCATACGGACGGGAAACACCGGGGAGCTGTTTTTT. Translating gives CASIRTGNTGELFF.

The CDR3 sequence: CASGPTPSTEAFF. CDR3 DNA: TGTGCCAGCGGCCCAACCCCGTCCACTGAAGCTTTCTTT. The V call is TRBV6-5, the J call TRBJ1-1; D unclear. The ends were cut back, 8 bases at V and 4 bases at J, with 14 bases in the middle. The CDR3 length is 13 residues. Germline CDR1 MNHEY, CDR2 SVGAGI.

There are a few counts of this clone. This chain uses TRBV19 with TRBJ1-5, with 7 bases aligning to TRBD1. CDR3 length: 15 amino acids. With V trimmed by 7 bases and J by 4 bases, 10 bases remained unmatched. Per the germline V gene, CDR1 is LNHDA and CDR2 is SQIVND (reference sequence). The CDR3 protein is CASKPGGTENQPQHF. DNA for the CDR3: TGTGCCAGTAAACCCGGAGGGACAGAGAATCAGCCCCAGCATTTT.

The genes are TRBV19 and TRBJ1-3; D might be TRBD1 (6 bases). CDR3 length equals 14 residues. Germline-derived CDR1 and CDR2 are LNHDA and SQIVND (reference sequence). V lost 7 bases and J 1 base, leaving 11 bases between the germline ends. In DNA form, the CDR3 reads TGTGCCAGTACCCTGGGACATTCTGGAAACACCATATATTTT. Protein: CASTLGHSGNTIYF.

This sequence joins TRBV6-2 or TRBV6-3 and TRBJ1-5, with 11 bases identical to TRBD1. V lost 6 bases, J lost 6 bases, and 16 bases stayed unmatched. This CDR3 contains 18 residues. The V gene's germline CDR1 is MNHEY and CDR2 SVGEGT. The CDR3 is CASSRIMDRGRASQPQHF. DNA of the CDR3: TGTGCCAGCAGCCGAATCATGGACAGGGGGCGGGCAAGTCAGCCCCAGCATTTT.

This chain links TRBV6-5 with TRBJ2-1, with 8 bases aligning to TRBD2. V lost 6 bases to trimming and J lost 7 bases; unmatched junction nucleotides: 5. The CDR3 loop spans 13 amino acids. The germline V gene encodes CDR1 MNHEY and CDR2 SVGAGI. CDR3 nucleotide sequence: TGTGCCAGCAGCAGCGGGAGTAAGAATGAGCAGTTCTTC. It encodes CASSSGSKNEQFF.

This clone has just one count. The rearrangement uses TRBV21-1 and TRBJ2-3; TRBD1, the table's D call, lacks a check against the DNA. TRBV21-1 constitutes a pseudogene. The CDR3 totals 15 residues. This CDR3 reads CASSKRWNSPDTQYF. Here the CDR3 DNA reads TGTGCCAGCAGCAAAAGGTGGAACAGCCCAGATACGCAGTATTTT.

This rearrangement joins TRBV28 to TRBJ1-4; D is unresolved. Germline V gene sequence: CDR1 MDHEN, CDR2 SYDVKM. V was trimmed by 8 bases and J by 15 bases, leaving 25 bases between them. CDR3 length: 14 residues. CDR3 nucleotides: TGTGCCAGCGTCAAGGGTGGCCGGGAACTAACTTTGTTTTTT. This gives the protein CASVKGGRELTLFF.

The CDR3 is CASSQDPVGGTDTQYF. The CDR3 nucleotides are TGCGCCAGCAGCCAAGATCCGGTGGGGGGGACAGATACGCAGTATTTT. V and J are TRBV4-1 and TRBJ2-3; 7 positions match TRBD2. CDR1 is MGHRA, CDR2 YSYEKL, per germline. V was pared by 0 bases and J by 3 bases, with 6 bases of the junction left unmatched. This CDR3 spans 16 amino acids.

This rearrangement joins TRBV5-1 to TRBJ2-1; D uncertain. Germline V gene data show CDR1 as SGHRS and CDR2 as YFSETQ. Trimming shortened V by 0 bases and J by 0 bases, and 10 bases separated the two germline ends. This CDR3 spans 16 amino acids. The CDR3 here is CASSLVGGSSYNEQFF. The CDR3, as DNA: TGCGCCAGCAGCTTGGTAGGCGGAAGCTCCTACAATGAGCAGTTCTTC.

Concerning this clone: Distinct nucleotide sequences in the sample also encode this CDR3. The chain has TRBV5-1 and TRBJ2-5; no definite D call. Deletions cut 4 bases from V and 4 bases from J, with 8 bases between. The germline gives CDR1 SGHRS, CDR2 YFSETQ. CDR3 size: 12 residues. The DNA of the CDR3 is TGCGCCAGCAGCCTTGCCGGAGAGACCCAGTACTTC. Translated, it gives CASSLAGETQYF.

This clone was recorded once. The rearrangement joins TRBV18 to TRBJ1-3; D might be TRBD1 (5 bases). The CDR3 is 14 residues long. Germline values: CDR1 KGHSH, CDR2 LQKENI. Trimming cost V 3 bases and J 0 bases, with 6 bases left between them. Here the CDR3 DNA reads TGTGCCAGCTCACCTGACAGCTCTGGAAACACCATATATTTT. Translation gives CASSPDSSGNTIYF. The complete variable domain, with remaining parts taken from reference TRBV18 and TRBJ1-3, reads NAGVMQNPRHLVRRRGQEARLRCSPMKGHSHVYWYRQLPEEGLKFMVYLQKENIIDESGMPKERFSAEFPKEGPSILRIQQVVRGDSAAYFCASSPDSSGNTIYFGEGSWLTVV.